Each of the 19 T cell receptor beta chains below was sequenced from the same sample in a study of spatial heterogeneity in lung cancer. MiXCR, applied by TCRdb to the 5' RACE reads, yields one record per CDR3 protein. Of about 4,400 distinct CDR3 sequences listed, over 20% were seen once; the top ten hold 20% to 25%. Documented time point: sample taken at primary tumor resection. The authors sequenced whole RNA from tumor, nontumor lung or frozen PBMC without sorting. Specimen: normal lung tissue next to the tumor, collected at surgery. The source is a female donor with early-stage non-small cell lung cancer.

The sample holds many counts of this clonotype. The genes are TRBV10-3 and TRBJ2-2; D remains ambiguous. The germline V gene has CDR1 ENHRY and CDR2 SYGVKD. The CDR3 consists of 12 residues. Trimming took 0 bases from V and 7 from J, leaving 3 bases between them. CDR3 in DNA: TGTGCCATCAGTGAGTCGGTCGGGGAGCTGTTTTTT. Translated, it gives CAISESVGELFF.

Judged by abundance, this clonotype is medium-sized. V is TRBV10-3 and J is TRBJ2-3, with 13 bases fitting TRBD2. This CDR3 is 16 amino acids long. V lost 2 bases, J lost 2 bases, and 1 base stayed unmatched. Germline values: CDR1 ENHRY, CDR2 SYGVKD. As DNA, the CDR3 is TGTGCCATCAGTGAGACTAGCGGGGGGGCCACAGATACGCAGTATTTT. Its translation: CAISETSGGATDTQYF.

By share, this clonotype ranks as medium-sized. The chain is built from TRBV29-1 and TRBJ2-3; the D is unclear. Germline CDR1 and CDR2: SQVTM and ANQGSEA. Trimming took 7 bases from V and 4 from J, leaving 9 bases between them. The CDR3 spans 11 residues. CDR3 coding DNA: TGCAGCGCTTCAGAGCCAGATACGCAGTATTTT. As protein: CSASEPDTQYF.

The rearrangement links TRBV3-1 to TRBJ2-5, with TRBD2 matching over 8 bases. Germline CDR1 LGHDT, CDR2 YNNKEL (reference sequence). The CDR3 loop spans 14 amino acids. Germline trimming cut 1 base from V and 5 bases from J; bases unmatched to any gene: 3. This chain's CDR3 is CASSQGGGRETQYF. The CDR3 bases are TGTGCCAGCAGCCAAGGCGGGGGGAGGGAGACCCAGTACTTC.

The table lists this clonotype with many counts. The chain couples TRBV5-1 to TRBJ2-3; 9 nucleotides match TRBD2. The V and J ends lost 0 bases and 7 bases, in that order; junction bases with no gene match: 9. The CDR3 consists of 16 residues. Germline V CDR1 and CDR2: SGHRS, YFSETQ. CDR3 loop: CASSLAVGLAENTQYF. The DNA for the CDR3 is TGCGCCAGCAGCTTGGCCGTGGGACTAGCTGAGAATACGCAGTATTTT.

The J gene is TRBJ2-2, the V gene TRBV4-3; either TRBD1 or TRBD2 may fit D (5 bases each). V lost 4 bases and J lost 4, with 7 bases in between. CDR1 LGHNA and CDR2 YSLEER come from the germline V gene. This CDR3 has 13 amino acids. The CDR3, as DNA: TGCGCCAGCAGCCCGGGACCCACCGGGGAGCTGTTTTTT. Translation gives CASSPGPTGELFF.

This clonotype is medium-sized by share. The J gene is TRBJ2-1, the V gene TRBV4-2; D uncertain. This CDR3 comprises 17 residues. Trimming stripped 4 bases from V and 0 bases from J, with 16 bases between. CDR1 is LGHNA, CDR2 YNFKEQ, per germline. The CDR3 here is CASSPKSDTGSYNEQFF. The CDR3 nucleotides are TGTGCCAGCAGCCCAAAGAGCGACACGGGCTCCTACAATGAGCAGTTCTTC.

This clonotype has at least ten counts. The J gene is TRBJ2-3, the V gene TRBV20-1; no definite D call. This CDR3 spans 10 amino acids. The germline V gene has CDR1 DFQATT and CDR2 SNEGSKA (reference sequence). V lost 3 bases to trimming and J lost 2 bases, with 0 bases between them. CDR3 DNA: TGCAGTGCTAGCACAGATACGCAGTATTTT. It is translated as CSASTDTQYF.

This clonotype is labeled medium-sized. V gene TRBV7-3 combines with J gene TRBJ2-3; TRBD2 matches 8 bases. The V segment lost 4 bases and the J segment 0 bases; nucleotides outside the gene matches: 6. This CDR3 comprises 16 residues. Looked up from germline, CDR1 is SGHTA and CDR2 is FQGTGA. This CDR3 reads CASSSGLAGSTDTQYF. Written as DNA, the CDR3 is TGTGCCAGCAGCTCTGGGTTAGCGGGAAGCACAGATACGCAGTATTTT.

This clonotype was picked up a small number of times. The V and J genes are TRBV29-1 and TRBJ2-1, with D possibly being TRBD2 (6 bases). The CDR3 spans 14 residues. The V end was cut by 7 bases, the J end by 0 bases, with 13 bases between. Germline values: CDR1 SQVTM, CDR2 ANQGSEA. This CDR3 is CSATRLVSYNEQFF. The CDR3 DNA sequence: TGCAGCGCCACCCGACTAGTCTCCTACAATGAGCAGTTCTTC.

This clonotype qualifies as medium-sized. V is TRBV7-2 and J is TRBJ1-1, with 7 bases identical to TRBD1. This CDR3 is built from 13 residues. J gave up 10 bases and V 1 base, and 6 bases lay outside the gene matches. Germline-derived CDR1 and CDR2 are SGHTA and FQGNSA. DNA of the CDR3: TGTGCCAGCAGCTTAGATAGGGGGCGGGGAGCTTTCTTT. This encodes CASSLDRGRGAFF.

In its sample, this clonotype was seen many times. The chain couples TRBV12-3 or TRBV12-4 to TRBJ2-2, with D hard to call. The CDR3 is made up of 14 amino acids. Trimming took 4 bases from V and 5 from J, leaving 11 bases between them. The CDR3 is CASSSRPVTGELFF. In DNA, the CDR3 is TGTGCCAGCAGTTCGAGACCAGTAACCGGGGAGCTGTTTTTT.

V is TRBV12-3 or TRBV12-4 and J is TRBJ1-1; the D is unclear. The CDR3 sequence is 13 residues long. Trimming cost V 3 bases and J 1 base, with 6 bases left between them. CDR3 nucleotide sequence: TGTGCCAGCAGTTTGTCCAGGAACACTGAAGCTTTCTTT. Its translation: CASSLSRNTEAFF.

This clonotype was seen only a few times. This chain joins TRBV5-1 and TRBJ2-3; 7 bases agree with TRBD1. V was clipped by 4 bases and J by 2 bases; unmatched bases: 7. Per germline, CDR1 SGHRS and CDR2 YFSETQ. The CDR3 spans 15 residues. The CDR3: CASSGGQRNTDTQYF. CDR3 sequence (DNA): TGCGCCAGCAGCGGGGGACAGAGAAACACAGATACGCAGTATTTT.

This clonotype has at least ten counts. V and J are TRBV6-6 and TRBJ2-1, with a weak D call TRBD1 (6 bases). The germline V gene encodes CDR1 MNHNY and CDR2 SVGAGI (reference sequence). V lost 8 bases and J 8 bases, leaving 10 bases between the germline ends. This CDR3 contains 11 residues. The CDR3 DNA reads TGTGCCAGCGGTAAGGGGGATGAGCAGTTCTTC. Its translation is CASGKGDEQFF.

By sample share, this clonotype is medium-sized. This chain links TRBV6-6 with TRBJ2-3; D gene uncertain. The V end lost 5 bases, the J end lost 0 bases, and 9 bases lay between the germline ends. Germline values: CDR1 MNHNY, CDR2 SVGAGI (reference sequence). The CDR3 contains 14 residues. In DNA, the CDR3 is TGTGCCAGCAGTCCACGGTCTAGCACAGATACGCAGTATTTT. This gives the protein CASSPRSSTDTQYF.

This clonotype was counted many times. This sequence joins TRBV7-9 and TRBJ1-2; the match to TRBD1 covers 8 bases. The CDR3 spans 15 residues. Germline assignment: CDR1 SEHNR and CDR2 FQNEAQ (reference sequence). After removal of 5 bases from V and 4 bases from J, the junction contained 9 bases not matched to a gene. Written as DNA, the CDR3 is TGTGCCAGCAGCCGGGACAGGAGTACCGGCTATGGCTACACCTTC. Amino acid sequence: CASSRDRSTGYGYTF.

This clonotype was detected many times. The chain uses TRBV9 and TRBJ2-1, with TRBD2 identical over 9 bases. The CDR3 covers 16 residues. V dropped 0 bases and J dropped 8; count of bases not matched to a gene: 9. CDR1 is SGDLS, CDR2 YYNGEE, per germline. The CDR3 nucleotides are TGTGCCAGCAGCGTAGGGTTGCGACTAGCGGCAGATGAGCAGTTCTTC. This translates into CASSVGLRLAADEQFF. The full variable domain, in which reference TRBV9 and TRBJ2-1 provide the parts outside the CDR3, is DSGVTQTPKHLITATGQRVTLRCSPRSGDLSVYWYQQSLDQGLQFLIQYYNGEERAKGNILERFSAQQFPDLHSELNLSSLELGDSALYFCASSVGLRLAADEQFFGPGTRLTVL.

In its sample, this clonotype is medium-sized (0.01 to 0.1%). The V gene is TRBV20-1, the J gene TRBJ2-7, with D possibly called TRBD1 or TRBD2 (5 bases each). This CDR3 comprises 12 residues. The V gene's germline CDR1 is DFQATT and CDR2 SNEGSKA (reference sequence). V was pared by 6 bases and J by 2 bases, with 11 bases between. The CDR3 reads CSAGDGTYEQYF. The CDR3, as DNA: TGCAGTGCCGGGGACGGGACCTACGAGCAGTACTTC.